The 30 T cell receptor beta chains in this list originate from one sample, sequenced in a study of cytomegalovirus exposure and HLA in healthy donors. It was with 60 Vbeta and 13 Jbeta primers that the PCR ran. Clones were read by immunoSEQ multiplex PCR, and TCRdb kept only the in-frame ones, dropping some. Found here are under 150,000 clones, over 65% of them singletons; the top ten hold around 2.5%. Specimen: PBMCs. The source is a young woman in good health and CMV-seronegative.

The chain has TRBV18 and TRBJ2-2; tentative D call: TRBD1 (5 bases). The V end lost 0 bases, the J end lost 5 bases, and 13 bases lay between the germline ends. The CDR3 loop spans 16 amino acids. Germline CDR1 and CDR2: KGHSH and LQKENI. CDR3 loop: CASSPPVQGETGELFF. The CDR3 coding sequence is TGTGCCAGCTCACCACCAGTTCAGGGCGAAACCGGGGAGCTGTTTTTT.

The V and J genes are TRBV19 and TRBJ2-1; D remains ambiguous. The V gene lost 5 bases and the J gene lost 0 bases, with 11 bases spanning the gap. CDR1 and CDR2 (germline): LNHDA, SQIVND (reference sequence). The CDR3 sequence is 15 residues long. CDR3 DNA sequence: TGTGCCAGTAGTTTTGATAGAAGCTCCTACAATGAGCAGTTCTTC. Translating gives CASSFDRSSYNEQFF.

The rearrangement uses TRBV29-1 and TRBJ1-1; D is ambiguous. Deletions cut 2 bases from V and 4 bases from J, with 14 bases between. This CDR3 spans 14 amino acids. Germline CDR1 and CDR2: SQVTM and ANQGSEA. The CDR3 bases are TGCAGCGTTGAATTTGGGGTTGGAGGCACTGAAGCTTTCTTT. Encoded protein: CSVEFGVGGTEAFF.

The V and J genes are TRBV28 and TRBJ1-1; tentative D call: TRBD1 (6 bases). There are 15 residues in the CDR3. Trimming pared 2 bases from V and 7 bases from J, leaving 17 bases between. Germline V gives CDR1 MDHEN, CDR2 SYDVKM. In DNA, the CDR3 is TGTGCCAGCAGTTTAACCTTCGCAGGGGAGGGTGAAGCTTTCTTT. It codes for CASSLTFAGEGEAFF.

The chain employs TRBV7-8 and TRBJ2-3, with 7 bases aligning to TRBD2. V was pared by 2 bases and J by 7 bases, with 21 bases of the junction left unmatched. The CDR3 runs to 19 residues. Germline loops: CDR1 SGHVS, CDR2 FQNEAQ. The CDR3 here is CASSLLVTAGTPVGNTQYF. As DNA, the CDR3 is TGTGCCAGCAGCTTACTCGTAACAGCGGGGACCCCGGTAGGGAATACGCAGTATTTT.

V gene TRBV6-5 combines with J gene TRBJ2-2; no firm D call. V lost 2 bases, J lost 0 bases, and 4 bases lay in between. Germline loops: CDR1 MNHEY, CDR2 SVGAGI. The CDR3 sequence is 14 residues long. The CDR3 nucleotides are TGTGCCAGCAGTTACGAGTCGAACACCGGGGAGCTGTTTTTT. It codes for CASSYESNTGELFF.

The rearrangement joins TRBV28 to TRBJ2-7, with TRBD1 matching 9 bases. Germline CDR1 and CDR2: MDHEN and SYDVKM. The ends lost 5 bases at V and 12 bases at J; junction bases unmatched: 5. The CDR3 length is 11 residues. In DNA form, the CDR3 reads TGTGCCAGCAGTAGTACAGGGGGCCTGTACTTC. Its protein is CASSSTGGLYF. The full variable domain, in which reference TRBV28 and TRBJ2-7 provide the parts outside the CDR3, is DVKVTQSSRYLVKRTGEKVFLECVQDMDHENMFWYRQDPGLGLRLIYFSYDVKMKEKGDIPEGYSVSREKKERFSLILESASTNQTSMYLCASSSTGGLYFGPGTRLTVT.

This clone was picked up a small number of times. The V call is TRBV7-8, the J call TRBJ1-5; 8 nucleotides agree with TRBD1. V gave up 5 bases and J gave up 0 bases; unmatched junction bases: 9. The CDR3 is 17 amino acids. The germline V gene has CDR1 SGHVS and CDR2 FQNEAQ. The CDR3, as DNA: TGTGCCAGCAGCAGCCGCCGGACAGGGAATAGCAATCAGCCCCAGCATTTT. Its protein product is CASSSRRTGNSNQPQHF.

The rearrangement uses TRBV5-1 and TRBJ2-5; 7 bases are shared with TRBD2. CDR3 length equals 14 residues. Germline lookup yields CDR1 SGHRS and CDR2 YFSETQ. V shed 0 bases, J shed 4 bases, and the junction held 3 bases outside the gene matches. CDR3 amino acids: CASSLVGGGETQYF. CDR3 DNA: TGCGCCAGCAGCTTGGTCGGCGGGGGAGAGACCCAGTACTTC.

The rearrangement uses TRBV7-9 and TRBJ2-3, with a tentative D call TRBD2 (6 bases). The CDR3 loop spans 14 amino acids. Looked up from germline, CDR1 is SEHNR and CDR2 is FQNEAQ (reference sequence). The CDR3 is CAWRDRRERDTQYF. The CDR3 coding sequence is TGTGCTTGGCGAGATCGGCGGGAACGAGATACGCAGTATTTT.

The chain is built from TRBV18 and TRBJ1-4; 7 bases line up with TRBD1. Germline V gives CDR1 KGHSH, CDR2 LQKENI. The CDR3 has 15 amino acids. V was clipped by 0 bases and J by 4 bases; unmatched bases: 2. This CDR3 is CASSPPGQYNEKLFF. In DNA, the CDR3 is TGTGCCAGCTCACCACCGGGACAGTATAATGAAAAACTGTTTTTT.

The rearrangement joins TRBV4-2 to TRBJ1-4, with D uncertain. The CDR3 runs 14 residues. V lost 1 base and J lost 7, with 10 bases in between. From germline, CDR1 is LGHNA and CDR2 YNFKEQ. The CDR3 coding sequence is TGTGCCAGCAGCCAAGTAAACGAGGGTGAAAAACTGTTTTTT. It codes for CASSQVNEGEKLFF.

This rearrangement joins TRBV28 to TRBJ2-1; D unclear. Germline V lookup: CDR1 MDHEN, CDR2 SYDVKM. Trimming removed 3 bases at V and 8 bases at J, with 17 bases between. CDR3 length: 15 residues. The CDR3 DNA is TGTGCCAGCAGTTTCTCTTCGACAAGGAAGGATGAGCAGTTCTTC. It yields the protein CASSFSSTRKDEQFF.

The J gene is TRBJ1-1, the V gene TRBV13, with 8 positions matching TRBD1. V was pared by 5 bases and J by 0 bases, with 11 bases of the junction left unmatched. The CDR3 is 17 amino acids. Germline loops: CDR1 PRHDT, CDR2 FYEKMQ (reference sequence). The CDR3 here is CASSPQGATIMNTEAFF. As DNA, the CDR3 is TGTGCCAGCAGCCCCCAGGGGGCCACGATCATGAACACTGAAGCTTTCTTT.

This clone has only a few counts. Other nucleotide sequences in the sample specify the same CDR3. The V and J genes are TRBV5-1 and TRBJ2-1; 7 bases match TRBD1. The CDR3 runs to 15 residues. Germline V lookup: CDR1 SGHRS, CDR2 YFSETQ. The trim removed 0 bases at V and 9 bases at J, leaving 9 bases unmatched. The CDR3 nucleotides read TGCGCCAGCAGCTTGGGTGACAGGGAGTCAGGTGAGCAGTTCTTC. Its protein product is CASSLGDRESGEQFF.

This chain connects TRBV5-1 to TRBJ2-5; TRBD1 matches 10 bases. The ends lost 4 bases at V and 5 bases at J; junction bases unmatched: 11. In germline, CDR1 is SGHRS, CDR2 YFSETQ. The CDR3 extends over 16 amino acids. The CDR3 coding sequence is TGCGCCAGCAGCCCGGAACCGGGACAGGGGTGGGAGACCCAGTACTTC. This sequence encodes CASSPEPGQGWETQYF.

With regard to this clone: One end of the junction fails to match germline, which may point to a read error. DNA for the CDR3: TGTGCTAGCAGCTTTGGCGGGGCCACAGATACGCAGTATTTT. This translates into CASSFGGATDTQYF. V gene TRBV7-7 combines with J gene TRBJ2-3; a possible D gene is TRBD2 (6 bases). This CDR3 is 14 amino acids long. CDR1 is SSHAT and CDR2 is FNYEAQ in the germline V gene (reference sequence). Variable domain in full (rest from reference TRBV7-7 and TRBJ2-3): GAGVSQSPRYKVTKRGQDVTLRCDPISSHATLYWYQQALGQGPEFLTYFNYEAQPDKSGLPSDRFSAERPEGSISTLTIQRTEQRDSAMYRCASSFGGATDTQYFGPGTRLTVL.

This clone was picked up a small number of times. V and J are TRBV5-1 and TRBJ2-7; 11 nucleotides match TRBD2. Trimming cost V 4 bases and J 6 bases; bases outside gene matches: 15. CDR3 length: 17 amino acids. Looked up from germline, CDR1 is SGHRS and CDR2 is YFSETQ. The CDR3 sequence is CASSAGQGTSGRPEQYF. The CDR3 DNA follows: TGCGCCAGCAGCGCCGGACAGGGAACTAGCGGGAGACCCGAGCAGTACTTC.

This chain links TRBV11-2 with TRBJ2-7; a weak D match, TRBD2 (7 bases). The germline CDR1 and CDR2 sequences are SGHAT and FQNNGV. The CDR3 consists of 13 residues. V lost 3 bases and J 6 bases, leaving 12 bases between the germline ends. For the CDR3, the DNA is TGTGCCAGCAGCTTTGAGGGGGGGGCCGAGCAGTACGTC. It codes for CASSFEGGAEQYV.

The rearrangement uses TRBV10-3 and TRBJ2-5; 9 nucleotides agree with TRBD1. The junction had 5 bases not matched to a gene; V was cut back by 6 bases and J by 6 bases. The CDR3 runs 13 residues. The germline V gene has CDR1 ENHRY and CDR2 SYGVKD. CDR3 DNA sequence: TGTGCCATCAGCGGGGACAGGGTACAGACCCAGTACTTC. Its protein product is CAISGDRVQTQYF.

This chain joins TRBV19 and TRBJ2-1, with TRBD1 as a possible D gene (6 bases). The CDR3 length is 14 residues. V dropped 7 bases and J dropped 6 bases, with 16 bases sitting between them. CDR1 and CDR2 (germline): LNHDA, SQIVND (reference sequence). CDR3: CASTLSPQGNEQFF. The CDR3, as DNA: TGTGCCAGTACCCTGAGCCCACAGGGCAATGAGCAGTTCTTC.

V and J are TRBV5-4 and TRBJ2-3; D call uncertain. Between the trimmed V and J ends, which lost 5 bases and 4 bases, there was a span of 11 bases. The CDR3 contains 13 residues. CDR1 and CDR2 from the germline V gene are SGHNT and YYREEE (reference sequence). Written as DNA, the CDR3 is TGTGCCAGCAGTTTGACCCTACCAGATACGCAGTATTTT. This gives the protein CASSLTLPDTQYF.

Details on this clone: A read error may produce the germline difference seen at one junction end. The rearrangement joins TRBV7-7 to TRBJ2-3; D unclear. The length of the CDR3 is 14 residues. Germline CDR1 is SSHAT and CDR2 is FNYEAQ (reference sequence). This CDR3 reads CASSLVSSTDTQYF. The CDR3 DNA is TGTGCTAGCAGCTTAGTCTCTAGCACAGATACGCAGTATTTT. Full variable domain (missing parts from reference TRBV7-7 and TRBJ2-3): GAGVSQSPRYKVTKRGQDVTLRCDPISSHATLYWYQQALGQGPEFLTYFNYEAQPDKSGLPSDRFSAERPEGSISTLTIQRTEQRDSAMYRCASSLVSSTDTQYFGPGTRLTVL.

The V call is TRBV10-3, the J call TRBJ1-1; the D is unclear. Looked up from germline, CDR1 is ENHRY and CDR2 is SYGVKD. Trimming took off 5 bases at V and 7 bases at J, with 14 bases between the two ends. The CDR3 contains 13 residues. CDR3 bases: TGTGCCATCAGTAACACCGTCGAGGATGAAGCTTTCTTT. It is translated as CAISNTVEDEAFF.

The chain uses TRBV5-5 and TRBJ2-7; 7 nucleotides align to TRBD1. The V segment lost 2 bases and the J segment 6 bases; nucleotides outside the gene matches: 5. This CDR3 is built from 13 residues. Germline CDR1 and CDR2: SGHKS and YYEKEE (reference sequence). The CDR3 loop is CASSFSTGVEQYV. The CDR3 DNA sequence: TGTGCCAGCAGCTTTTCCACAGGGGTCGAGCAGTACGTC.

This chain connects TRBV9 to TRBJ1-5; 11 positions match TRBD1. With 0 bases clipped from V and 4 bases from J, the junction kept 6 bases outside the gene matches. Germline CDR1 and CDR2: SGDLS and YYNGEE. This CDR3 is 17 amino acids long. The CDR3 loop is CASSVEGGTGGNQPQHF. In DNA, the CDR3 is TGTGCCAGCAGCGTAGAGGGGGGGACAGGGGGAAATCAGCCCCAGCATTTT.

This clone showed up just once. The CDR3 is CASSIGTANTGELFF. As DNA, the CDR3 is TGCGCCAGCAGCATCGGGACAGCGAACACCGGGGAGCTGTTTTTT. This rearrangement joins TRBV5-1 to TRBJ2-2, with 7 bases aligning to TRBD1. V gave up 4 bases and J gave up 0 bases; unmatched junction bases: 3. The CDR3 totals 15 residues. CDR1 is SGHRS and CDR2 is YFSETQ in the germline V gene.

This clone came up a few times. The chain employs TRBV4-3 and TRBJ2-2; no definite D call. The CDR3 loop spans 12 amino acids. V was cut by 0 bases and J by 6 bases, with 2 bases left in between. Germline values: CDR1 LGHNA, CDR2 YSLEER. CDR3 sequence: CASSQDSGELFF. In DNA, the CDR3 is TGCGCCAGCAGCCAAGACTCCGGGGAGCTGTTTTTT.

The chain is built from TRBV28 and TRBJ1-5; no reliable D call. V shed 5 bases and J shed 4 bases, with 9 bases lying between them. The CDR3 has 13 amino acids. The germline V gene has CDR1 MDHEN and CDR2 SYDVKM. This chain's CDR3 is CASSIIANQPQHF. CDR3 nucleotides: TGTGCCAGCAGTATAATAGCGAATCAGCCCCAGCATTTT.

J is TRBJ2-7 and V is TRBV21-1; the table's D call, TRBD1, was not checked against the DNA. TRBV21-1 is a listed pseudogene. The CDR3 has 16 residues. The CDR3 protein is CASSKLSTGSSYEQYF. The CDR3 DNA sequence: TGTGCCAGCAGCAAATTAAGTACAGGGAGCTCCTACGAGCAGTACTTC.